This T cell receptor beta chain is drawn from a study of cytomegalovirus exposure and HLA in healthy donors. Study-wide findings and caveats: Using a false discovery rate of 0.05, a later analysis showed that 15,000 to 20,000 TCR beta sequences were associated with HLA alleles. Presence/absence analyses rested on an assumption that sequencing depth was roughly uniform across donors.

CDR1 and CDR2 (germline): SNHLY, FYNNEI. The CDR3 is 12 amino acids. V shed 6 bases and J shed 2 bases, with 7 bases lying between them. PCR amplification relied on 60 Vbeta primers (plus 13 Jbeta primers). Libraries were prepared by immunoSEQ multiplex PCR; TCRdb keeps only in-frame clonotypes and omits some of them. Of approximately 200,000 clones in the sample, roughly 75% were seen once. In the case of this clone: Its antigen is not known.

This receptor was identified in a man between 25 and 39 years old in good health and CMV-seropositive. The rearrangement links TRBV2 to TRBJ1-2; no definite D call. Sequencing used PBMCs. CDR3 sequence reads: CASSFPNYGYTF. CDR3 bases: TGTGCCAGCAGCTTTCCGAACTATGGCTACACCTTC.